This T cell receptor beta chain was recovered during a study of T cells in Graves' hyperthyroidism and ophthalmopathy. Germline V gene lookup returns CDR1 LNHDA and CDR2 SQIVND (reference sequence). V was cut by 11 bases and J by 4 bases, with 17 bases left in between. The CDR3 runs 13 residues. RNA transcripts provided the source from which TCR beta CDR3 regions were amplified. During a first-round RT-PCR of the TCR CDR3, the HTBI primer set was used. Using its own MiXCR run on the multiplex PCR reads, TCRdb lists one record per CDR3 protein. The data contain around 700,000 distinct CDR3 sequences, around 20% of them singletons.

The genes are TRBV19 and TRBJ1-2; D might be TRBD1 (5 bases). The specimen sequenced was blood. The source is a woman between 45 and 60 years old with Graves' hyperthyroidism that later progressed to Graves' ophthalmopathy. CDR3 sequence: CASMGQLTYGYTF. CDR3 bases: TGTGCCTCGATGGGGCAGCTAACCTATGGCTACACCTTC.